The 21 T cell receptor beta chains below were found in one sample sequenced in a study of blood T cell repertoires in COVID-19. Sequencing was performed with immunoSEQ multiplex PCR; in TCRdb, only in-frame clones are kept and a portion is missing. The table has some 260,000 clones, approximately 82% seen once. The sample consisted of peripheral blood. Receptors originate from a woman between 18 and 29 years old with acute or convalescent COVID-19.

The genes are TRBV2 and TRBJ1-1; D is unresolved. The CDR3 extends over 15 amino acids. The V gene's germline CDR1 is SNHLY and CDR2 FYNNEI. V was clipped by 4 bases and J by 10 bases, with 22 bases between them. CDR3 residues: CASSVDRDPGRRAFF. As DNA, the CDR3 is TGTGCCAGCAGTGTTGACCGGGATCCCGGAAGGAGAGCTTTCTTT.

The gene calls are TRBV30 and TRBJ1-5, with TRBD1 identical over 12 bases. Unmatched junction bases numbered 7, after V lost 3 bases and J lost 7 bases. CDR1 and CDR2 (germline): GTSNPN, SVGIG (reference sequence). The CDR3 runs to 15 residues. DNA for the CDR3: TGTGCCTGGAGCCGGGACAGGGGGCGAGACCAGCCCCAGCATTTT. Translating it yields CAWSRDRGRDQPQHF.

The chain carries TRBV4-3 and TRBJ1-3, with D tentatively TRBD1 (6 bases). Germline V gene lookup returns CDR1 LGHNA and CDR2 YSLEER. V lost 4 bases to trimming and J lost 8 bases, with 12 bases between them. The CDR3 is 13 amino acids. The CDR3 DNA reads TGCGCCAGCAGCCCAGCAGGGGCGGACACCATATATTTT. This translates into CASSPAGADTIYF.

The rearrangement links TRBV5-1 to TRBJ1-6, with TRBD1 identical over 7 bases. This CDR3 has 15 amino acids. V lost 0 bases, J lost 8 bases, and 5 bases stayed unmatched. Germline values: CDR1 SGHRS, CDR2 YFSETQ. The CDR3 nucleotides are TGCGCCAGCAGCTTGGGGGGACAGAGAGATTCACCCCTCCACTTT. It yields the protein CASSLGGQRDSPLHF. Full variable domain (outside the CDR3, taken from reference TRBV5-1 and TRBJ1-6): KAGVTQTPRYLIKTRGQQVTLSCSPISGHRSVSWYQQTPGQGLQFLFEYFSETQRNKGNFPGRFSGRQFSNSRSEMNVSTLELGDSALYLCASSLGGQRDSPLHFGNGTRLTVT.

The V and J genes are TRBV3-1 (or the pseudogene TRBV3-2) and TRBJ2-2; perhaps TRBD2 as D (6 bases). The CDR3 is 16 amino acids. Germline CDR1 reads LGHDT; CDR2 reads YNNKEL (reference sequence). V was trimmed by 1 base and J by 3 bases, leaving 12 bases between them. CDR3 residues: CASSQAGRGYTGELFF. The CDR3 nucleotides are TGTGCCAGCAGCCAAGCCGGGAGAGGGTACACCGGGGAGCTGTTTTTT.

The CDR3 bases are TGTGCCTGGAGAAGCTTGAATTCACCCCTCCACTTT. It specifies CAWRSLNSPLHF. The V call is TRBV30, the J call TRBJ1-6; D uncertain. Trimming removed 3 bases from V and 7 bases from J, with 7 bases in between. Germline V gives CDR1 GTSNPN, CDR2 SVGIG (reference sequence). The CDR3 has 12 amino acids.

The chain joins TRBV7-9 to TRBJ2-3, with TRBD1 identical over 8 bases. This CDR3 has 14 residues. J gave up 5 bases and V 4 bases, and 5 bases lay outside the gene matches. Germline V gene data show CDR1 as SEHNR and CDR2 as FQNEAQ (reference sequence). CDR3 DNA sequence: TGTGCCAGCAGCTCCGGACAGGGAAAAGATACGCAGTATTTT. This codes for CASSSGQGKDTQYF.

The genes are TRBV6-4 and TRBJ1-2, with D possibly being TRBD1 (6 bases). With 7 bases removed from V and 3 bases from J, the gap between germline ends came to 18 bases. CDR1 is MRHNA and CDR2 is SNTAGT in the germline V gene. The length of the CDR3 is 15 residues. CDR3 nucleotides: TGTGCCAGCACCACCCAGGGGAGACTCGACTATGGCTACACCTTC. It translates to CASTTQGRLDYGYTF.

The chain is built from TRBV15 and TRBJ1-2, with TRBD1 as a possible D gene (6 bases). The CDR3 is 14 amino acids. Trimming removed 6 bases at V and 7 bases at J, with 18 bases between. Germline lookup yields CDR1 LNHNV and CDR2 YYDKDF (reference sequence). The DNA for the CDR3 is TGTGCCACCAGATCCCCGGACAGACCCAGTGGCTACACCTTC. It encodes CATRSPDRPSGYTF.

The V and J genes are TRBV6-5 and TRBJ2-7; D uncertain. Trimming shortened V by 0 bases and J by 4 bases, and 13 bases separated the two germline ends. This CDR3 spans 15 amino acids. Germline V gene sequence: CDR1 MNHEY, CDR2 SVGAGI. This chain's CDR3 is CASSYSYKSGYEQYF. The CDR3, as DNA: TGTGCCAGCAGTTACTCCTACAAATCGGGTTACGAGCAGTACTTC.

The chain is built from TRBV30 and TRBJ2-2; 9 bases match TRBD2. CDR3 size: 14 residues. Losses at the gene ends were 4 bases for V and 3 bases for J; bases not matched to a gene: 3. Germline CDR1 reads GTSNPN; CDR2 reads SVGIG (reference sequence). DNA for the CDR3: TGTGCCTGGATTAGCGGGAGATACACCGGGGAGCTGTTTTTT. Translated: CAWISGRYTGELFF.

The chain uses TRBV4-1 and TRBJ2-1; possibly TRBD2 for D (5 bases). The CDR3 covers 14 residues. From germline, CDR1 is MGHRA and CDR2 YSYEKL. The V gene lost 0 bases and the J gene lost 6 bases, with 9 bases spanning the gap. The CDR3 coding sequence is TGCGCCAGCAGCCAAGATGACTACCTCAATGAGCAGTTCTTC. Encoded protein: CASSQDDYLNEQFF.

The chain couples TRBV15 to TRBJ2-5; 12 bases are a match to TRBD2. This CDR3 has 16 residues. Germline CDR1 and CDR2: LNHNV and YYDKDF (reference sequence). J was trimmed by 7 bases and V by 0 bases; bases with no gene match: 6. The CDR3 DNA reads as TGTGCCACCAGCAGAGATACTAGCGGGAGGTCCGGGACCCAGTACTTC. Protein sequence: CATSRDTSGRSGTQYF.

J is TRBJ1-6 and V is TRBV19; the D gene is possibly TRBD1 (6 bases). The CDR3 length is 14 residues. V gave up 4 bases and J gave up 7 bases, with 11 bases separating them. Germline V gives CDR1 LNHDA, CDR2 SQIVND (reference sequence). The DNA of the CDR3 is TGTGCCAGTAGTAACAGGGCGGAAAATTCACCCCTCCACTTT. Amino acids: CASSNRAENSPLHF.

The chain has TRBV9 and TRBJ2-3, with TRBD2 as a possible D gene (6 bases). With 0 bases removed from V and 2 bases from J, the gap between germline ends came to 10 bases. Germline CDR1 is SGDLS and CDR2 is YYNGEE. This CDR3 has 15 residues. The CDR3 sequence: CASSVAGRNTDTQYF. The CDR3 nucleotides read TGTGCCAGCAGCGTAGCTGGGAGGAACACAGATACGCAGTATTTT.

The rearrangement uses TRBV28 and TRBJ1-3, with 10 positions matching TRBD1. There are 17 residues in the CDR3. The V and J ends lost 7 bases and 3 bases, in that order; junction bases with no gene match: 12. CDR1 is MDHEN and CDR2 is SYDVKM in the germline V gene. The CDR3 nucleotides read TGTGCCAGCATCTCCTTCGGACAGGGGGTCGGTGGAAACACCATATATTTT. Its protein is CASISFGQGVGGNTIYF.

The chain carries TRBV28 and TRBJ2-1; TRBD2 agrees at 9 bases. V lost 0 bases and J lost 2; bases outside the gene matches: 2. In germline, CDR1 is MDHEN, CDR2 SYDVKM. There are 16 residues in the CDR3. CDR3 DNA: TGTGCCAGCAGTTTATGGGCGGGAGGGCCCTACAATGAGCAGTTCTTC. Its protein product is CASSLWAGGPYNEQFF.

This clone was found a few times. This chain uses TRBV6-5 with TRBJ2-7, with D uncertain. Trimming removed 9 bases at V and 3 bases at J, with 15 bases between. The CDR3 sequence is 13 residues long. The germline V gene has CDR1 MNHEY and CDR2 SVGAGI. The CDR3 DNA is TGTGCCAGTAAGATCCAGGATGGCTACGAGCAGTACTTC. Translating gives CASKIQDGYEQYF.

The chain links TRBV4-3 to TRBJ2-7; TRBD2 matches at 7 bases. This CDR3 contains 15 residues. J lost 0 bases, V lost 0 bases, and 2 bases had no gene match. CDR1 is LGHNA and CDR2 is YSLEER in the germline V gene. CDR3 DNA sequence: TGCGCCAGCAGCCAAGAATGGACTAGCTCCTACGAGCAGTACTTC. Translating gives CASSQEWTSSYEQYF.

The CDR3 loop is CASTLEREGRDIQYF. The CDR3 nucleotides read TGTGCCAGCACCTTAGAGCGGGAGGGCCGGGACATTCAGTACTTC. The V gene is TRBV5-6, the J gene TRBJ2-4; 10 bases map to TRBD2. The junction had 11 bases not matched to a gene; V was cut back by 6 bases and J by 8 bases. CDR1 is SGHDT and CDR2 is YYEEEE in the germline V gene. The length of the CDR3 is 15 residues.

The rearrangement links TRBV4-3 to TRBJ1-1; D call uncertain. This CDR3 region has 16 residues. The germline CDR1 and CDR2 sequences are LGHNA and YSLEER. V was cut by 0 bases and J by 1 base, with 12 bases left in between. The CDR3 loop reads CASSQEPSRPNTEAFF. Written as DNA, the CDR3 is TGCGCCAGCAGCCAAGAGCCCTCCAGGCCGAACACTGAAGCTTTCTTT.